One TCR beta chain is described in this entry. Authors' data handling: Quantification of nucleated cells was approximated via reference gene primer amplification. Profiling relied on immunoSEQ multiplex PCR, and the TCRdb table lists in-frame clones only, not all of them. The DNA was the basis for D and trimming; V, J and clone size are from that table. The sample has roughly 160,000 clones; roughly 84% are singletons. This sample was taken from a study of blood T cell repertoires in COVID-19. This CDR3 spans 16 amino acids. The V gene's germline CDR1 is LGHDT and CDR2 YNNKEL (reference sequence). V lost 4 bases and J lost 2, with 17 bases in between.

The receptor was derived from a man aged 60 to 75 who had recovered from COVID-19. Specimen: PBMCs or T cells enriched from blood (not recorded which). The chain employs TRBV3-1 (or the pseudogene TRBV3-2) and TRBJ2-5; maybe TRBD1 (5 bases). CDR3 DNA: TGTGCCAGCAGCCTACCCCTTGGGGCAGGGCAAGAGACCCAGTACTTC. Its protein product is CASSLPLGAGQETQYF.